This T cell receptor (beta chain) is from a study of blood T cell repertoires in COVID-19. Overall study context: Sites in the United States, Italy and Spain provided acute and convalescent COVID-19 samples. T cells, B-cell-depleted T cells, or PBMCs provided the cDNA or gDNA that served as material.

Authors' methods: Reference gene primers were amplified, and this amplification served to estimate nucleated cell counts. Method: immunoSEQ multiplex PCR; TCRdb's copy keeps in-frame clones and lacks some. That table supplies the V and J calls and clone size; D and trimming were determined from the DNA. Among under 250,000 clones, 84% were seen once, and the ten largest hold 6% to 8.5%. The sequenced sample consisted of peripheral blood. The receptor was isolated from a woman aged 45 to 65 with active or convalescent COVID-19.

The CDR3 here is CASSSGTGGTDTQYF. The CDR3 region has the DNA TGTGCCAGCAGCTCGGGGACCGGGGGGACAGATACGCAGTATTTT. The rearrangement uses TRBV7-9 and TRBJ2-3; 7 bases agree with TRBD2. V trimming: 4 bases; J trimming: 3 bases; junction bases outside the gene matches: 7. The germline gives CDR1 SEHNR, CDR2 FQNEAQ (reference sequence). The CDR3 covers 15 residues.